Listed below are T cell receptor beta chains from one sample, sequenced in a study of CD8 T cells in ankylosing spondylitis. TCRdb re-called the 5' RACE reads with MiXCR, one entry per CDR3 protein. The table has under 850,000 distinct CDR3 sequences, roughly 20% seen once. Material: blood, either unsorted or a sorted T cell fraction (not recorded which). The receptors were gathered from a male donor with ankylosing spondylitis. Both conserved end residues are part of each CDR3.

V gene,J gene,CDR3 protein
TRBV5-1,TRBJ2-5,CASSGGFLQETQYF
TRBV30,TRBJ2-2,CAWAPGAGELFF
TRBV27,TRBJ1-1,CATIRGDREGTEAFF
TRBV2,TRBJ2-1,CASSERRTSGYNEQFF
TRBV30,TRBJ2-5,CAWSDVAGKQETQYF
TRBV7-2,TRBJ2-1,CASSLLALSSYNEQFF
TRBV20-1,TRBJ2-3,CSSPWTGPDTQYF
TRBV7-9,TRBJ2-1,CASSLDHTGGTFF
TRBV20-1,TRBJ1-5,CSAKETGSNQPQHF
TRBV6-5,TRBJ2-4,CASSLQGAGNIQYF
TRBV5-1,TRBJ2-5,CASSLVPLAGQETQYF
TRBV6-1,TRBJ1-6,CASSEVWSSYNSPLHF